Below, 10 T cell receptor beta chains from the same sample are listed, as sequenced in a study of response to subunit inactivated influenza vaccine. One entry per CDR3 protein results from TCRdb running MiXCR on the RT-PCR reads. The sample consists of about 570,000 distinct CDR3 sequences, 11% of them appearing once. In addition, the sample was reused for a study of T cells expressing NK-cell markers. That work states: What made the TCR beta cDNA was 5'RACE template switching with UMIs.

This material consisted of PBMCs from blood, taken on the day of vaccination. The receptors stem from a man aged 50-59 years who received an inactivated influenza vaccine.

This chain joins TRBV27 and TRBJ1-6, with D maybe TRBD1 (5 bases). CDR1 MNHEY and CDR2 SMNVEV come from the germline V gene (reference sequence). This CDR3 is built from 14 residues. Between the trimmed V and J ends, which lost 8 bases and 10 bases, there was a span of 18 bases. The CDR3 DNA sequence: TGTGCCAGCGGGCTCGACGGGGCTCAGTCACCCCTCCACTTT. Its translation: CASGLDGAQSPLHF.

This clonotype appeared a few times. The chain recombines TRBV13 with TRBJ2-7; 10 bases fit TRBD1. Germline V gene data show CDR1 as PRHDT and CDR2 as FYEKMQ (reference sequence). The CDR3 spans 15 residues. Unmatched junction bases numbered 9, after V lost 5 bases and J lost 5 bases. CDR3 DNA: TGTGCCAGCAGCGTGACAGGGGGCATTGTGAACGAGCAGTACTTC. Translation gives CASSVTGGIVNEQYF.

The rearrangement uses TRBV28 and TRBJ2-7; D is ambiguous. The CDR3 contains 13 residues. CDR1 and CDR2 from the germline V gene are MDHEN and SYDVKM. Trimming left V 6 bases short and J 9 bases short, with 18 bases between. In DNA form, the CDR3 reads TGTGCCAGCAGCATACCGATCGGTGGTGGGCAGTACTTC. It encodes CASSIPIGGGQYF.

This clonotype was counted a few times. V and J are TRBV10-3 and TRBJ2-1; 12 nucleotides line up with TRBD2. CDR3 length: 19 amino acids. From germline, CDR1 is ENHRY and CDR2 SYGVKD. V was pared by 6 bases and J by 4 bases, with 16 bases of the junction left unmatched. Here the CDR3 reads CAISPLSSSGGAGYNEQFF. The CDR3 nucleotides read TGTGCCATCAGCCCCCTTTCTTCTAGCGGGGGGGCAGGATACAATGAGCAGTTCTTC.

This clonotype was recorded only once. The rearrangement joins TRBV6-2 or TRBV6-3 to TRBJ2-5; TRBD2 might be the D (6 bases). Trimming removed 5 bases at V and 4 bases at J, with 20 bases between. In germline, CDR1 is MNHEY, CDR2 SVGEGT. The CDR3 is 16 amino acids. The CDR3: CASSPRSGRRRETQYF. CDR3 bases: TGTGCCAGCAGTCCTCGTTCAGGGAGGCGTCGAGAGACCCAGTACTTC.

Only a few counts were recorded for this clonotype. V is TRBV20-1 and J is TRBJ2-1; TRBD2 matches 8 bases. The CDR3 has 16 amino acids. Per germline, CDR1 DFQATT and CDR2 SNEGSKA (reference sequence). V lost 6 bases to trimming and J lost 9 bases; unmatched junction nucleotides: 19. In nucleotides, the CDR3 is TGCAGTGCCGAAAGGGCTAGCGGGTTCTGGGATACTGAGCAGTTCTTC. Translating gives CSAERASGFWDTEQFF.

CDR3 DNA: TGTGCCAGCAGCTTACAGGGGGTAGGAAACACCATATATTTT. Residues: CASSLQGVGNTIYF. The chain carries TRBV5-4 and TRBJ1-3; the match to TRBD1 covers 8 bases. Germline values: CDR1 SGHNT, CDR2 YYREEE (reference sequence). The length of the CDR3 is 14 residues. Trimming took 2 bases from V and 4 from J; bases not matched to a gene: 2.

The chain employs TRBV4-2 and TRBJ1-1, with 10 positions matching TRBD1. Germline values: CDR1 LGHNA, CDR2 YNFKEQ. The V and J ends lost 2 bases and 5 bases, in that order; junction bases with no gene match: 5. This CDR3 is built from 15 residues. The CDR3 reads CASSQLGTGETEAFF. CDR3 sequence (DNA): TGTGCCAGCAGCCAACTGGGGACAGGGGAAACTGAAGCTTTCTTT.

The CDR3 nucleotides are TGTGCCAGCAAGGCTAGCACAGATACGCAGTATTTT. Translated: CASKASTDTQYF. The genes are TRBV6-5 and TRBJ2-3; D gene uncertain. In germline, CDR1 is MNHEY, CDR2 SVGAGI. V dropped 7 bases and J dropped 0 bases, with 5 bases sitting between them. CDR3 length: 12 amino acids.

The V and J genes are TRBV6-2 or TRBV6-3 and TRBJ2-4, with D possibly being TRBD1 (5 bases). Germline lookup yields CDR1 MNHEY and CDR2 SVGEGT. V lost 2 bases to trimming and J lost 3 bases, with 11 bases between them. CDR3 size: 15 residues. The CDR3 bases are TGTGCCAGCAGTTACGTAGGGGCTGGCAAAAACATTCAGTACTTC. Amino acid sequence: CASSYVGAGKNIQYF.